This is a list of T cell receptor beta chains from one sample in a study of blood T cell repertoires in COVID-19. The protocol was immunoSEQ multiplex PCR, while the TCRdb copy is restricted to in-frame clones and leaves out a portion. The sample yields about 170,000 clones, more than 65% seen once. What was sequenced was peripheral blood. All receptors derive from a woman of 80 years or more with active or convalescent COVID-19. Both conserved end residues are part of each CDR3. Fields, in order: V gene, clone size, J gene, CDR3 protein. Clone size, where shown, is once, few, many, or a class for clones that have expanded.

V: TRBV5-1
size: -
J: TRBJ2-3
CDR3: CASSLGNPGYADTQYF

V: TRBV18
size: -
J: TRBJ2-5
CDR3: CASSPRRREVSETQYF

V: TRBV28
size: -
J: TRBJ2-1
CDR3: CASSLTRGEWDEQFF

V: TRBV10-2
size: -
J: TRBJ2-5
CDR3: CASSGGRARETQYF

V: TRBV5-4
size: -
J: TRBJ2-3
CDR3: CASSREGLAGATDTQYF

V: TRBV20-1
size: -
J: TRBJ1-6
CDR3: CSASTQGANSPLHF

V: TRBV6-5
size: -
J: TRBJ2-1
CDR3: CASSRDRGSYNEQFF

V: TRBV19
size: -
J: TRBJ1-3
CDR3: CASSPQNSGNTIYF

V: TRBV28
size: -
J: TRBJ1-2
CDR3: CASNLGERGYTF

V: TRBV6-5
size: -
J: TRBJ2-7
CDR3: CASSDRDRANEQYF

V: TRBV10-2
size: -
J: TRBJ1-2
CDR3: CASSMVDSNYGYTF

V: TRBV4-1
size: -
J: TRBJ1-6
CDR3: CASRHPLTPLHF

V: TRBV28
size: -
J: TRBJ1-2
CDR3: CASGAPDRGHGYTF

V: TRBV3-1/TRBV3-2
size: -
J: TRBJ1-5
CDR3: CASSALSGQPQHF

V: TRBV6-6
size: -
J: TRBJ1-3
CDR3: CASGRQGLNSGNTIYF

V: TRBV6-2/TRBV6-3
size: -
J: TRBJ1-1
CDR3: CASSYVQGQGMNTEAFF

V: TRBV5-6
size: -
J: TRBJ1-4
CDR3: CASSLGDRANEKLFF

V: TRBV5-4
size: -
J: TRBJ1-1
CDR3: CASSLVGVRNTEAFF

V: TRBV7-9
size: few
J: TRBJ1-2
CDR3: CASSLRTGYGGYTF

V: TRBV7-3
size: -
J: TRBJ1-1
CDR3: CASSPRGNTEAFF

V: TRBV11-3
size: once
J: TRBJ1-1
CDR3: CASSRLGENTEAFF

V: TRBV12-3/TRBV12-4
size: -
J: TRBJ2-1
CDR3: CASSLDRVNEQFF

V: TRBV6-5
size: -
J: TRBJ2-1
CDR3: CASSLAGDPYNEQFF

V: TRBV10-3
size: -
J: TRBJ1-1
CDR3: CAISETRGLTEAFF

V: TRBV6-2/TRBV6-3
size: -
J: TRBJ2-5
CDR3: CASSRAGGGRETQYF

V: TRBV9
size: once
J: TRBJ2-1
CDR3: CASSSLSGTYNEQFF

V: TRBV6-5
size: -
J: TRBJ2-5
CDR3: CASRRAGGETQYF

V: TRBV4-1
size: -
J: TRBJ2-3
CDR3: CASSREDRLGRTDTQYF

V: TRBV6-5
size: -
J: TRBJ2-1
CDR3: CASSTRAGGYHEQFF

V: TRBV25-1
size: -
J: TRBJ1-4
CDR3: CASRASRDFEKLFF

V: TRBV9
size: once
J: TRBJ2-3
CDR3: CASSTRTSGGRTSTDTQYF

V: TRBV19
size: -
J: TRBJ2-7
CDR3: CASSKGSLGEQYF

V: TRBV5-8
size: -
J: TRBJ1-2
CDR3: CASSLAGTYTASRGGYTF

V: TRBV5-6
size: -
J: TRBJ1-2
CDR3: CASSYDRSGYTF

V: TRBV6-5
size: few
J: TRBJ1-1
CDR3: CASRPGVNTEAFF

V: TRBV2
size: -
J: TRBJ2-5
CDR3: CASSEGLAGETQYF

V: TRBV10-3
size: once
J: TRBJ2-1
CDR3: CAITAQGDNEQFF

V: TRBV6-1
size: -
J: TRBJ2-7
CDR3: CASSGRPGQPFYEQYF

V: TRBV6-2/TRBV6-3
size: once
J: TRBJ2-1
CDR3: CASSYSGTGDYNEQFF

V: TRBV7-9
size: -
J: TRBJ1-1
CDR3: CASSLGTGDYTEAFF

V: TRBV4-2
size: -
J: TRBJ2-7
CDR3: CASSQASGSNYEQYF